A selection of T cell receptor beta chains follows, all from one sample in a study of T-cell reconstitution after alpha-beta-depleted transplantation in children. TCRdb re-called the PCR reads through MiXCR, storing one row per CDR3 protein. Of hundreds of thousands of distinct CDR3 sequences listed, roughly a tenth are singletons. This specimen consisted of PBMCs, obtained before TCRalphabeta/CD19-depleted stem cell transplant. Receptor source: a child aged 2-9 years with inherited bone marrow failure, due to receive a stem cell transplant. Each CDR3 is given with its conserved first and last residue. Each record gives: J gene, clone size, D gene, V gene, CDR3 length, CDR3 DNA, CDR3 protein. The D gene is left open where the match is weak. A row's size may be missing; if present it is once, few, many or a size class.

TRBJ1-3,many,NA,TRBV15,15,TGTGCCACCAGCAGAGACGGACAGTCTGGAAACACCATATATTTT,CATSRDGQSGNTIYF
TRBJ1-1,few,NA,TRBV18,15,TGTGCCAGCTCACCGTCCGGGAGGGGACGTCCTGAAGCTTTCTTT,CASSPSGRGRPEAFF
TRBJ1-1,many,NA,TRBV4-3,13,TGCGCCAGCAGCCAAGTTGTGGACGGCGACGCTTTCTTT,CASSQVVDGDAFF
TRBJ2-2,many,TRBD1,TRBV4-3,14,TGCGCCAGCAGCCCCCTAGCAGGGGGCCGGGAGCTGTTTTTT,CASSPLAGGRELFF
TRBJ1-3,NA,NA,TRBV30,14,TGTGCCTGGAGTGTAGGCAGTCCTGGAAACACCATATATTTT,CAWSVGSPGNTIYF
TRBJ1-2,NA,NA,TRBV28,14,TGTGCCAGCAGTTTTTTTGCAGCCCAATATGGCTACACCTTC,CASSFFAAQYGYTF
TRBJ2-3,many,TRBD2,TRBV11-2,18,TGTGCCAGCAGCACCACGCCCGCCCTAGCGGGAGCACCAGATACGCAGTATTTT,CASSTTPALAGAPDTQYF
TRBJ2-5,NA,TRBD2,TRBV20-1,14,TGCAGTGCTCGGACTAGCGGGAGCCAAGAGACCCAGTACTTC,CSARTSGSQETQYF
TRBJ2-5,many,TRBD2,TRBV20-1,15,TGCAGTGCCCTTCGACCTAGCGGGAGTTTAGAGACCCAGTACTTC,CSALRPSGSLETQYF
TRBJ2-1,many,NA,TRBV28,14,TGTGCCAGCAGGCGTCTGGGATCACGCTTTCAGCAGTTCTTC,CASRRLGSRFQQFF
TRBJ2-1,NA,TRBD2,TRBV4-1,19,TGCGCCAGCAGCCAAGGGGGTGGTAGCGGGAGGTTAACGGGGGATGAGCAGTTCTTC,CASSQGGGSGRLTGDEQFF
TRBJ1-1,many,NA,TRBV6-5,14,TGTGCCAGCAGTTACTCGGAGATGAACACTGAAGCTTTCTTT,CASSYSEMNTEAFF
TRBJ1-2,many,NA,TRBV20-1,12,TGCAGTGCTCAACAGGCGAACTATGGCTACACCTTC,CSAQQANYGYTF
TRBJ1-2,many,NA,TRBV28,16,TGTGCCAGCAGTTCACTGCGGGAGGTTTCTAACTATGGCTACACCTTC,CASSSLREVSNYGYTF
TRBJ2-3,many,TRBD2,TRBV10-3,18,TGTGCCATCAGTGAGCCGGGACTAGCGGGACTCGGGACAGATACGCAGTATTTT,CAISEPGLAGLGTDTQYF
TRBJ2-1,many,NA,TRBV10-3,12,TGTGCCACCCAAAGTCAGGGCGTTGAGCAGTTCTTC,CATQSQGVEQFF
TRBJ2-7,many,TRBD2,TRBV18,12,TGTGCCAGCTCACAAGCGGGGGGCGAGCAGTACTTC,CASSQAGGEQYF
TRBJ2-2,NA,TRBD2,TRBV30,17,TGTGCCTGGAGTGTAACCCCTAGCGGGAGAAACACCGGGGAGCTGTTTTTT,CAWSVTPSGRNTGELFF
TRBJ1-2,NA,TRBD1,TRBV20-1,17,TGCAGTGCTGGGCGGGAGGGGGCGCAGGCGGCTAACTATGGCTACACCTTC,CSAGREGAQAANYGYTF
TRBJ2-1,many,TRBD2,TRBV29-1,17,TGCAGCGCCGAATCCCCCGGACTAGCGGGAGGGTACAATGAGCAGTTCTTC,CSAESPGLAGGYNEQFF
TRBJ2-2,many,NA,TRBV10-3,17,TGTGCCATCAGTGAGTTCTGGGACTCAAGGAACACCGGGGAGCTGTTTTTT,CAISEFWDSRNTGELFF
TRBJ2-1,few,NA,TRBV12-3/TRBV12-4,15,TGTGCCAGCAGTTTTCTAGGTGGTGCCTACAATGAGCAGTTCTTC,CASSFLGGAYNEQFF
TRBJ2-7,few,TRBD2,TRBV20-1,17,TGCAGTGCTAGAGTGTCCGGGCTAGCGGGAAGGGGCTACGAGCAGTACTTC,CSARVSGLAGRGYEQYF
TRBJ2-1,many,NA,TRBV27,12,TGTGCCAGCAGTCCGCACACTAGGGTACAGTTCTTC,CASSPHTRVQFF
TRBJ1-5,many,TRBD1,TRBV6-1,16,TGTGCCAGCAGACCACAGGGGCCGGGAAGCAATCAGCCCCAGCATTTT,CASRPQGPGSNQPQHF
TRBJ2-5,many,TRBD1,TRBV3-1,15,TGTGCCAGCAGCCTCTACCGGGACAGGGTGGAGACCCAGTACTTC,CASSLYRDRVETQYF
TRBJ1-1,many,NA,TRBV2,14,TGTGCCAGCAGTGACCCTTTAAGAAACACTGAAGCTTTCTTT,CASSDPLRNTEAFF
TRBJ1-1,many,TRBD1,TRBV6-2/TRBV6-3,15,TGTGCCGCCGGGACAGGGGAAAGTCATGCCGCTGAAGCTTTCTTT,CAAGTGESHAAEAFF
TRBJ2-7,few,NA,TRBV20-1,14,TGCAGTGCTAGGAACTACGAGTTCTATCACGAGCAGTACTTC,CSARNYEFYHEQYF
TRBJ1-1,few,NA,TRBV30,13,TGTGCCTCCCACGGGACCCTGGGGACTGAAGCTTTCTTT,CASHGTLGTEAFF
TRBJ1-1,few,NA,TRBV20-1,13,TGCAGTGCGCCTCTCGGGGGGGGGACTGAAGCTTTCTTT,CSAPLGGGTEAFF